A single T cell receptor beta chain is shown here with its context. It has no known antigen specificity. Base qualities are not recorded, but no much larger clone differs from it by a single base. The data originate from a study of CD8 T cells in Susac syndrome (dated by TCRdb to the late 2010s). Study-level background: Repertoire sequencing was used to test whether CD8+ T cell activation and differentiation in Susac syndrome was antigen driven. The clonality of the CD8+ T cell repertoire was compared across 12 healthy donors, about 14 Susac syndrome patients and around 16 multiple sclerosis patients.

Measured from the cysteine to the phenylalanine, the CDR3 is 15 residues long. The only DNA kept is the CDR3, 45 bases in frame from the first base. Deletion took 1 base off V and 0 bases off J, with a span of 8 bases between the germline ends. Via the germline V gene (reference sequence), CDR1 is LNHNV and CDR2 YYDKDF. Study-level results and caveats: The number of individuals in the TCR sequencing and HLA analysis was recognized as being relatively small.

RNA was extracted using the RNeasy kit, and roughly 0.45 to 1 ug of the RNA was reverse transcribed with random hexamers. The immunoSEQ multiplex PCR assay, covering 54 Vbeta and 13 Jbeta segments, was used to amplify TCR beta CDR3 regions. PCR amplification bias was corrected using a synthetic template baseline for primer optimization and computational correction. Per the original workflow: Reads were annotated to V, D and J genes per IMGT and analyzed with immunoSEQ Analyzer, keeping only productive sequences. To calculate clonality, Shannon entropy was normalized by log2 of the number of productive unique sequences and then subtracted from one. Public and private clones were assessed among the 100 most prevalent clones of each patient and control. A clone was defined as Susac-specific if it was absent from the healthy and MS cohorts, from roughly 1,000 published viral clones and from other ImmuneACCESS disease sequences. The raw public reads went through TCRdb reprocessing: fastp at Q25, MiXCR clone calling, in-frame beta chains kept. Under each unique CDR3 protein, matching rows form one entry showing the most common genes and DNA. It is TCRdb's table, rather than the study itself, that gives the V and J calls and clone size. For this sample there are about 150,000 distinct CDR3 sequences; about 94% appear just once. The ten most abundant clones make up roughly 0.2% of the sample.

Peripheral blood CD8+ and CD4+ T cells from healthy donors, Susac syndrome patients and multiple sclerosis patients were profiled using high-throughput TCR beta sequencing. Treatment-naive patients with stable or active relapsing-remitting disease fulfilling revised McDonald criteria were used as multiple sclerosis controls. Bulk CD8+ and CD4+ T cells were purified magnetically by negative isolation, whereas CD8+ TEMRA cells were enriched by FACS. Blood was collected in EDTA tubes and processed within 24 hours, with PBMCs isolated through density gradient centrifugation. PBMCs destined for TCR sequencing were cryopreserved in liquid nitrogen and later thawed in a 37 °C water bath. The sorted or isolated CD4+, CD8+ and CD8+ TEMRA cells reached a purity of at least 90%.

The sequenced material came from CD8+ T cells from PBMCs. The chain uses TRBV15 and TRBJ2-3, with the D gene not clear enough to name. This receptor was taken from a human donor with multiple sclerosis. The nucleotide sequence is TGTGCCACCAGCAGAGCCGCCCTTAGCACAGATACGCAGTATTTT. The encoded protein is CATSRAALSTDTQYF.